One sample yielded the 14 T cell receptor beta chains listed below, sequenced in a study of T cell clusters in autoimmune cytopenias. TRB rearrangements were amplified by touch-down multiplex PCR with mixed TRB-A/B primers. From its re-call of the multiplex PCR reads, TCRdb lists each CDR3 protein once, without DNA. The sample spans some 5,400 distinct CDR3 sequences; the ten largest clones claim about 19%. Each sample's input was 250 ng genomic DNA, some 34,000 genome equivalents. Another study also made use of these data, one on T cell repertoires in aging, cancer and after chemotherapy.

Input material: peripheral blood. These receptors were taken from a human donor in good health.

By frequency, this clonotype registers medium-sized. The chain combines TRBV29-1 with TRBJ1-3; TCRdb gives TRBD1 as the D gene, but with no DNA this cannot be confirmed. Germline assignment: CDR1 SQVTM and CDR2 ANQGSEA. The CDR3 runs to 12 residues. CDR3 loop: CSVVRDGNTIYF.

This clonotype is called medium-sized based on its frequency. This chain joins TRBV15 and TRBJ2-7; TCRdb lists TRBD1, though no DNA is available to test this call. CDR3 length equals 13 residues. Germline CDR1 is LNHNV and CDR2 is YYDKDF (reference sequence). The CDR3 loop is CATSGQADYEQYF.

This clonotype is classed as medium-sized (0.01 to 0.1%) by frequency. The chain has TRBV12-3 or TRBV12-4 and TRBJ1-1; TCRdb indicates TRBD1, and absent DNA this call remains unverified. This CDR3 has 15 residues. The CDR3 protein is CASSLIWGVNTEAFF.

This clonotype is called medium-sized based on its frequency. The rearrangement joins TRBV29-1 to TRBJ1-2; TCRdb returns TRBD1, unconfirmable since there is no DNA. This CDR3 is 14 amino acids long. Germline CDR1 reads SQVTM; CDR2 reads ANQGSEA. CDR3 loop: CSVEAPGGYYGYTF. Supplemented by reference TRBV29-1 and TRBJ1-2, the full variable domain reads SAVISQKPSRDICQRGTSLTIQCQVDSQVTMMFWYRQQPGQSLTLIATANQGSEATYESGFVIDKFPISRPNLTFSTLTVSNMSPEDSSIYLCSVEAPGGYYGYTFGSGTRLTVV.

This chain uses TRBV20-1 with TRBJ1-5; without DNA, the TCRdb call of TRBD1 cannot be checked. CDR1 and CDR2 from the germline V gene are DFQATT and SNEGSKA (reference sequence). This CDR3 spans 14 amino acids. The CDR3 here is CSATPGGGNQPQHF.

By frequency, this clonotype is medium-sized. The chain carries TRBV18 and TRBJ2-7; the TRBD1 assignment by TCRdb is unverifiable without DNA. Germline V CDR1 and CDR2: KGHSH, LQKENI. There are 13 residues in the CDR3. The chain's CDR3 is CATKTGGTYEQYF.

The chain couples TRBV9 to TRBJ2-2; no DNA is available, so the TRBD2 call from TCRdb remains unchecked. There are 18 residues in the CDR3. Per the germline V gene, CDR1 is SGDLS and CDR2 is YYNGEE. CDR3 region: CASSPGTSGGQNTGELFF.

V and J are TRBV7-9 and TRBJ1-1. The CDR3 covers 12 residues. Germline lookup yields CDR1 SEHNR and CDR2 FQNEAQ (reference sequence). This CDR3 is CASSLTNTEAFF.

V is TRBV20-1 and J is TRBJ1-1. The germline V gene has CDR1 DFQATT and CDR2 SNEGSKA (reference sequence). The CDR3 sequence is 15 residues long. The CDR3 sequence is CSARPVGNQNTEAFF.

This chain uses TRBV28 with TRBJ1-2. CDR3 length: 11 residues. The germline V gene encodes CDR1 MDHEN and CDR2 SYDVKM. CDR3 in amino acids: CASSTAGGYTF.

V usage is TRBV28 and J usage is TRBJ2-7; TCRdb indicates TRBD1, and absent DNA this call remains unverified. The CDR3 covers 17 residues. From germline, CDR1 is MDHEN and CDR2 SYDVKM. Here the CDR3 reads CASGRGGLLAGLYEQYF. The full variable domain, completed using reference TRBV28 and TRBJ2-7, is DVKVTQSSRYLVKRTGEKVFLECVQDMDHENMFWYRQDPGLGLRLIYFSYDVKMKEKGDIPEGYSVSREKKERFSLILESASTNQTSMYLCASGRGGLLAGLYEQYFGPGTRLTVT.

This chain connects TRBV6-6 to TRBJ2-5; without DNA, the TCRdb call of TRBD2 cannot be checked. The CDR3 is 13 amino acids. Germline V gene sequence: CDR1 MNHNY, CDR2 SVGAGI (reference sequence). CDR3 loop: CASGSGGQETQYF.

V and J are TRBV5-6 and TRBJ1-2; the TCRdb D gene call, TRBD1, has no DNA to confirm it. The CDR3 length is 13 residues. Per germline, CDR1 SGHDT and CDR2 YYEEEE. The CDR3: CASSRDRYYGYTF.

This clonotype shows up as medium-sized by frequency. The CDR3 sequence is CASSSPSSGGAHEQFF. The rearrangement links TRBV27 to TRBJ2-1; the TRBD2 assignment by TCRdb is unverifiable without DNA. The CDR3 length is 16 residues. Germline V gene sequence: CDR1 MNHEY, CDR2 SMNVEV (reference sequence).